This TCR beta chain is drawn from a study of identical twins. This CDR3 region has 12 residues. The V and J ends lost 5 bases and 4 bases, in that order; junction bases with no gene match: 4. CDR1 is SQVTM, CDR2 ANQGSEA, per germline. Findings and caveats of the study: Alpha sequences out of frame and shared by twins had excess low generation probability. Invariant MAIT and iNKT cells may have partly biased zero-insertion analyses.

Unique molecular identifiers were present on the cDNA, and a universal primer site came from template switching. Via MiXCR, TCRdb re-called the 5' RACE reads, giving one row per CDR3 protein. The sample lists about 250,000 distinct CDR3 sequences, around 8.8% occurring once. This clonotype was seen many times. Its specificity is not known. This sample also appeared in a second study, on yellow fever vaccine responses in identical twins.

The chain recombines TRBV29-1 with TRBJ2-7; 8 nucleotides match TRBD1. The sequencing sample was made of CD8+ T cells sorted from blood. The TCR originated in a woman aged 18-30 years in good health. The CDR3 loop is CSVLTGGYEQYF. CDR3 sequence (DNA): TGCAGCGTTCTCACAGGGGGTTACGAGCAGTACTTC.